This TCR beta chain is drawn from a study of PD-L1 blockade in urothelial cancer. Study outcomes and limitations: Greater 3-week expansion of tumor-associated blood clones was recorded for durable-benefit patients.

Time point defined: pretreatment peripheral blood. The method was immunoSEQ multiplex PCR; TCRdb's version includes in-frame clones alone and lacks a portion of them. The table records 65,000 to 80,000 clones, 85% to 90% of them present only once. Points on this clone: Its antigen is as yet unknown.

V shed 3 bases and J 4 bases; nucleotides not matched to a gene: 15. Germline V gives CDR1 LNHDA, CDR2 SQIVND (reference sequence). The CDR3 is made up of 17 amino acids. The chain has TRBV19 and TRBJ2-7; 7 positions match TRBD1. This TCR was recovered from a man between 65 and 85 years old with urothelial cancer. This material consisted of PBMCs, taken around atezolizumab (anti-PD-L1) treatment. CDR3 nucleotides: TGTGCCAGTAGTATTCGTTCGGGCGGCAGGGGGAGATACGAGCAGTACTTC. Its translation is CASSIRSGGRGRYEQYF.